This is a list of T cell receptor beta chains from one sample in a study of T cell changes during pregnancy in multiple sclerosis. Clones were sequenced by immunoSEQ multiplex PCR, and TCRdb holds only the in-frame ones, with some missing. This table has just under 65,000 clones, around 96% appearing once. The material sequenced was CD8+ T cells from peripheral blood mononuclear cells, taken after pregnancy. The receptors were sampled from a female donor with multiple sclerosis, enrolled in a pregnancy study. CDR3s include the opening cysteine and the closing phenylalanine or tryptophan. D genes are given only for firm matches. Rows may omit the clone size; those that give it use once, few, many or a size class.

j_call clone_size d_call v_call cdr3_nt cdr3_aa
TRBJ2-7 - - TRBV6-4 TGTGCCAGCAGTGACTATTCTAAACGGCGGGGAACCTACGAGCAGTACTTC CASSDYSKRRGTYEQYF
TRBJ2-1 - TRBD2 TRBV7-2 TGTGCCAGCAGCTTAGAACTAGCGGGAGATTTCGATGAGCAGTTCTTC CASSLELAGDFDEQFF
TRBJ2-1 - - TRBV7-7 TGTGCTAGCAGCCTCGGGGAACACAATGAGCAGTTCTTC CASSLGEHNEQFF
TRBJ2-7 - - TRBV28 TGTGCCAGCAGTCTCGGCGGGACAGCCTCCTACGAGCAGTACTTC CASSLGGTASYEQYF
TRBJ2-1 - - TRBV6-5 TGTGCCAGCGGGCCTTATGATGAGCAGTTCTTC CASGPYDEQFF
TRBJ1-2 - - TRBV27 TGTGCCAGCAGTTTATCGGATGAGGTCCGCTACACCTTC CASSLSDEVRYTF
TRBJ2-7 - - TRBV7-9 TGTGCCAGCAGCCCGGACAACGCCTTCTACGAGCAGTACTTC CASSPDNAFYEQYF
TRBJ2-5 - - TRBV4-3 TGCGCCAGCAGCCAAGATTGGCAGGGGCCGCAAGAGACCCAGTACTTC CASSQDWQGPQETQYF
TRBJ2-1 - TRBD2 TRBV9 TGTGCCAGCAGCGTAGCCAGCGGGAGAACCTACAATGAGCAGTTCTTC CASSVASGRTYNEQFF
TRBJ2-1 - TRBD2 TRBV9 TGTGCCAGCAGCGTAGCAGCGGGAGAGTGGAATGAGCAGTTCTTC CASSVAAGEWNEQFF
TRBJ2-2 - - TRBV9 TGTGCCAGCAGCGTAGAAGGCGGTGAGCTGTTTTTT CASSVEGGELFF
TRBJ1-2 - - TRBV5-6 TGTGCCAGCAGAACGATGTCCAGCTATGGCTACACCTTC CASRTMSSYGYTF
TRBJ1-1 - - TRBV6-1 TGTGCCAGCAGTGAAGCGCTTTACGGGAACACTGAAGCTTTCTTT CASSEALYGNTEAFF
TRBJ2-3 - - TRBV9 TGTGCCAGCAGCGTAGCTACAGATACGCAGTATTTT CASSVATDTQYF
TRBJ1-5 - - TRBV19 TGTGCCAGTGGGGGGGGTGGTCAGCCCCAGCATTTT CASGGGGQPQHF
TRBJ2-2 - TRBD2 TRBV7-9 TGTGCCAGCAGCTCATCCGGGACTAGCGGGAGGCGTACCGGGGAGCTGTTTTTT CASSSSGTSGRRTGELFF
TRBJ2-7 - TRBD2 TRBV28 TGTGCCAGCAGTTCACCCCTAGCGGGATCCTACGAGCAGTACTTC CASSSPLAGSYEQYF
TRBJ2-7 - - TRBV6-1 TGTGCCAGCAGTGAACGTGGTCAGGGGACCCGCGAGCAGTACTTC CASSERGQGTREQYF
TRBJ2-3 - TRBD2 TRBV29-1 TGCAGCGTTGAATGGGAGCGGGAGGGCCCAGATACGCAGTATTTT CSVEWEREGPDTQYF
TRBJ2-5 - - TRBV14 TGTGCCAGCAGCCCCCTAGGAACTACGAGTCAAGAGACCCAGTACTTC CASSPLGTTSQETQYF
TRBJ1-5 - - TRBV9 TGTGCCAGTGGAGATGGCAATCAGCCCCAGCATTTT CASGDGNQPQHF
TRBJ1-1 - - TRBV5-4 TGTGCCAGCAGCTTTCGCACTGAAGCTTTCTTT CASSFRTEAFF
TRBJ2-5 - TRBD1 TRBV7-9 TGTGCCAGCAGCTTAGCCCGACAGGGTCAGACCCAGTACTTC CASSLARQGQTQYF
TRBJ1-2 - - TRBV30 TGTGCCTGGAGTCAGGCGAGGGTATTCGGCTACACCTTC CAWSQARVFGYTF
TRBJ2-1 - - TRBV27 TGTGCCACTCAGGACAGCCCGTTCAGTGAGCAGTTCTTC CATQDSPFSEQFF
TRBJ2-1 - TRBD2 TRBV6-4 TGTGCCAGCAGTGGACTAGCAAGCAGCTACAATGAGCAGTTCTTC CASSGLASSYNEQFF
TRBJ1-2 - - TRBV29-1 TGCAGCGTTGGTGGGCAGCTAAACTATGGCTACACCTTC CSVGGQLNYGYTF
TRBJ2-7 - - TRBV9 TGTGCCAGCAGCGTAGGGGACAATTTCTCCTACGAGCAGTACTTC CASSVGDNFSYEQYF
TRBJ2-7 once TRBD1 TRBV10-3 TGTGCCATCAGTGTGAGACAGGGGAGCAACGAGCAGTACTTC CAISVRQGSNEQYF
TRBJ2-7 - - TRBV7-9 TGTGCCAGCAGCTTAGGGCGGGGCGCCCACGAGCAGTACTTC CASSLGRGAHEQYF
TRBJ2-1 - TRBD2 TRBV27 TGTGCCAGCAGTTTATGGGTAGCGGGAGGCGACAATGAGCAGTTCTTC CASSLWVAGGDNEQFF
TRBJ2-1 once TRBD2 TRBV28 TGTGCCAGCAGTTTACTCTTCCCAGCGGGAGGGCCTGGTGAGCAGTTCTTC CASSLLFPAGGPGEQFF
TRBJ1-1 - - TRBV5-4 TGTGCCAGCAGCTTCATGAACACTGAAGCTTTCTTT CASSFMNTEAFF
TRBJ1-3 - - TRBV2 TGTGCCAGCAGTTCTACCCCCGGAAACACCATATATTTT CASSSTPGNTIYF
TRBJ2-1 - - TRBV7-2 TGTGCCAGCAGCCCGACTGGCGGGGATTACAATGAGCAGTTCTTC CASSPTGGDYNEQFF
TRBJ2-1 - TRBD2 TRBV27 TGTGCCAGCACCTCACACGGCGGGAGGGCCCGGAATGAGCAGTTCTTC CASTSHGGRARNEQFF
TRBJ2-7 - - TRBV7-9 TGTGCCAGCAGCCCGTGGACGGGATCCTACGAGCAGTACTTC CASSPWTGSYEQYF
TRBJ2-3 - TRBD1 TRBV9 TGTGCCAGCAGCTTCCAGGGGGCACTCGGAGATACGCAGTATTTT CASSFQGALGDTQYF
TRBJ2-7 - TRBD2 TRBV27 TGTGCCAGCAGTCCGGGACTAGCGGGAACCTACGAGCAGTACTTC CASSPGLAGTYEQYF
TRBJ2-5 - - TRBV6-5 TGTGCCAGCAGTTACGGGGAGATCGGGGAGACCCAGTACTTC CASSYGEIGETQYF
TRBJ2-3 - - TRBV9 TGTGCCAGCAGCGTAGAAGGGACTAGCACAGATACGCAGTATTTT CASSVEGTSTDTQYF
TRBJ2-1 once TRBD2 TRBV9 TGTGCCAGCAGCGCGAGAACCGGGACTAGCAACGATGAGCAGTTCTTC CASSARTGTSNDEQFF
TRBJ2-7 - TRBD2 TRBV7-8 TGTGCCAGCAGCTTAGGGACTAGTACCTACGAGCAGTACTTC CASSLGTSTYEQYF
TRBJ2-1 - - TRBV19 TGTGCCAGTAGTATAGCGGGCTCCTACAATGAGCAGTTCTTC CASSIAGSYNEQFF
TRBJ2-1 - TRBD2 TRBV19 TGTGCCAGTAGTGCGCCGGGACTACCTGGGCCCAATGAGCAGTTCTTC CASSAPGLPGPNEQFF
TRBJ2-1 - TRBD2 TRBV28 TGTGCCAGCAGTTTGGGGCGGGAGGCCCTCGACACGCAGTTCTTC CASSLGREALDTQFF